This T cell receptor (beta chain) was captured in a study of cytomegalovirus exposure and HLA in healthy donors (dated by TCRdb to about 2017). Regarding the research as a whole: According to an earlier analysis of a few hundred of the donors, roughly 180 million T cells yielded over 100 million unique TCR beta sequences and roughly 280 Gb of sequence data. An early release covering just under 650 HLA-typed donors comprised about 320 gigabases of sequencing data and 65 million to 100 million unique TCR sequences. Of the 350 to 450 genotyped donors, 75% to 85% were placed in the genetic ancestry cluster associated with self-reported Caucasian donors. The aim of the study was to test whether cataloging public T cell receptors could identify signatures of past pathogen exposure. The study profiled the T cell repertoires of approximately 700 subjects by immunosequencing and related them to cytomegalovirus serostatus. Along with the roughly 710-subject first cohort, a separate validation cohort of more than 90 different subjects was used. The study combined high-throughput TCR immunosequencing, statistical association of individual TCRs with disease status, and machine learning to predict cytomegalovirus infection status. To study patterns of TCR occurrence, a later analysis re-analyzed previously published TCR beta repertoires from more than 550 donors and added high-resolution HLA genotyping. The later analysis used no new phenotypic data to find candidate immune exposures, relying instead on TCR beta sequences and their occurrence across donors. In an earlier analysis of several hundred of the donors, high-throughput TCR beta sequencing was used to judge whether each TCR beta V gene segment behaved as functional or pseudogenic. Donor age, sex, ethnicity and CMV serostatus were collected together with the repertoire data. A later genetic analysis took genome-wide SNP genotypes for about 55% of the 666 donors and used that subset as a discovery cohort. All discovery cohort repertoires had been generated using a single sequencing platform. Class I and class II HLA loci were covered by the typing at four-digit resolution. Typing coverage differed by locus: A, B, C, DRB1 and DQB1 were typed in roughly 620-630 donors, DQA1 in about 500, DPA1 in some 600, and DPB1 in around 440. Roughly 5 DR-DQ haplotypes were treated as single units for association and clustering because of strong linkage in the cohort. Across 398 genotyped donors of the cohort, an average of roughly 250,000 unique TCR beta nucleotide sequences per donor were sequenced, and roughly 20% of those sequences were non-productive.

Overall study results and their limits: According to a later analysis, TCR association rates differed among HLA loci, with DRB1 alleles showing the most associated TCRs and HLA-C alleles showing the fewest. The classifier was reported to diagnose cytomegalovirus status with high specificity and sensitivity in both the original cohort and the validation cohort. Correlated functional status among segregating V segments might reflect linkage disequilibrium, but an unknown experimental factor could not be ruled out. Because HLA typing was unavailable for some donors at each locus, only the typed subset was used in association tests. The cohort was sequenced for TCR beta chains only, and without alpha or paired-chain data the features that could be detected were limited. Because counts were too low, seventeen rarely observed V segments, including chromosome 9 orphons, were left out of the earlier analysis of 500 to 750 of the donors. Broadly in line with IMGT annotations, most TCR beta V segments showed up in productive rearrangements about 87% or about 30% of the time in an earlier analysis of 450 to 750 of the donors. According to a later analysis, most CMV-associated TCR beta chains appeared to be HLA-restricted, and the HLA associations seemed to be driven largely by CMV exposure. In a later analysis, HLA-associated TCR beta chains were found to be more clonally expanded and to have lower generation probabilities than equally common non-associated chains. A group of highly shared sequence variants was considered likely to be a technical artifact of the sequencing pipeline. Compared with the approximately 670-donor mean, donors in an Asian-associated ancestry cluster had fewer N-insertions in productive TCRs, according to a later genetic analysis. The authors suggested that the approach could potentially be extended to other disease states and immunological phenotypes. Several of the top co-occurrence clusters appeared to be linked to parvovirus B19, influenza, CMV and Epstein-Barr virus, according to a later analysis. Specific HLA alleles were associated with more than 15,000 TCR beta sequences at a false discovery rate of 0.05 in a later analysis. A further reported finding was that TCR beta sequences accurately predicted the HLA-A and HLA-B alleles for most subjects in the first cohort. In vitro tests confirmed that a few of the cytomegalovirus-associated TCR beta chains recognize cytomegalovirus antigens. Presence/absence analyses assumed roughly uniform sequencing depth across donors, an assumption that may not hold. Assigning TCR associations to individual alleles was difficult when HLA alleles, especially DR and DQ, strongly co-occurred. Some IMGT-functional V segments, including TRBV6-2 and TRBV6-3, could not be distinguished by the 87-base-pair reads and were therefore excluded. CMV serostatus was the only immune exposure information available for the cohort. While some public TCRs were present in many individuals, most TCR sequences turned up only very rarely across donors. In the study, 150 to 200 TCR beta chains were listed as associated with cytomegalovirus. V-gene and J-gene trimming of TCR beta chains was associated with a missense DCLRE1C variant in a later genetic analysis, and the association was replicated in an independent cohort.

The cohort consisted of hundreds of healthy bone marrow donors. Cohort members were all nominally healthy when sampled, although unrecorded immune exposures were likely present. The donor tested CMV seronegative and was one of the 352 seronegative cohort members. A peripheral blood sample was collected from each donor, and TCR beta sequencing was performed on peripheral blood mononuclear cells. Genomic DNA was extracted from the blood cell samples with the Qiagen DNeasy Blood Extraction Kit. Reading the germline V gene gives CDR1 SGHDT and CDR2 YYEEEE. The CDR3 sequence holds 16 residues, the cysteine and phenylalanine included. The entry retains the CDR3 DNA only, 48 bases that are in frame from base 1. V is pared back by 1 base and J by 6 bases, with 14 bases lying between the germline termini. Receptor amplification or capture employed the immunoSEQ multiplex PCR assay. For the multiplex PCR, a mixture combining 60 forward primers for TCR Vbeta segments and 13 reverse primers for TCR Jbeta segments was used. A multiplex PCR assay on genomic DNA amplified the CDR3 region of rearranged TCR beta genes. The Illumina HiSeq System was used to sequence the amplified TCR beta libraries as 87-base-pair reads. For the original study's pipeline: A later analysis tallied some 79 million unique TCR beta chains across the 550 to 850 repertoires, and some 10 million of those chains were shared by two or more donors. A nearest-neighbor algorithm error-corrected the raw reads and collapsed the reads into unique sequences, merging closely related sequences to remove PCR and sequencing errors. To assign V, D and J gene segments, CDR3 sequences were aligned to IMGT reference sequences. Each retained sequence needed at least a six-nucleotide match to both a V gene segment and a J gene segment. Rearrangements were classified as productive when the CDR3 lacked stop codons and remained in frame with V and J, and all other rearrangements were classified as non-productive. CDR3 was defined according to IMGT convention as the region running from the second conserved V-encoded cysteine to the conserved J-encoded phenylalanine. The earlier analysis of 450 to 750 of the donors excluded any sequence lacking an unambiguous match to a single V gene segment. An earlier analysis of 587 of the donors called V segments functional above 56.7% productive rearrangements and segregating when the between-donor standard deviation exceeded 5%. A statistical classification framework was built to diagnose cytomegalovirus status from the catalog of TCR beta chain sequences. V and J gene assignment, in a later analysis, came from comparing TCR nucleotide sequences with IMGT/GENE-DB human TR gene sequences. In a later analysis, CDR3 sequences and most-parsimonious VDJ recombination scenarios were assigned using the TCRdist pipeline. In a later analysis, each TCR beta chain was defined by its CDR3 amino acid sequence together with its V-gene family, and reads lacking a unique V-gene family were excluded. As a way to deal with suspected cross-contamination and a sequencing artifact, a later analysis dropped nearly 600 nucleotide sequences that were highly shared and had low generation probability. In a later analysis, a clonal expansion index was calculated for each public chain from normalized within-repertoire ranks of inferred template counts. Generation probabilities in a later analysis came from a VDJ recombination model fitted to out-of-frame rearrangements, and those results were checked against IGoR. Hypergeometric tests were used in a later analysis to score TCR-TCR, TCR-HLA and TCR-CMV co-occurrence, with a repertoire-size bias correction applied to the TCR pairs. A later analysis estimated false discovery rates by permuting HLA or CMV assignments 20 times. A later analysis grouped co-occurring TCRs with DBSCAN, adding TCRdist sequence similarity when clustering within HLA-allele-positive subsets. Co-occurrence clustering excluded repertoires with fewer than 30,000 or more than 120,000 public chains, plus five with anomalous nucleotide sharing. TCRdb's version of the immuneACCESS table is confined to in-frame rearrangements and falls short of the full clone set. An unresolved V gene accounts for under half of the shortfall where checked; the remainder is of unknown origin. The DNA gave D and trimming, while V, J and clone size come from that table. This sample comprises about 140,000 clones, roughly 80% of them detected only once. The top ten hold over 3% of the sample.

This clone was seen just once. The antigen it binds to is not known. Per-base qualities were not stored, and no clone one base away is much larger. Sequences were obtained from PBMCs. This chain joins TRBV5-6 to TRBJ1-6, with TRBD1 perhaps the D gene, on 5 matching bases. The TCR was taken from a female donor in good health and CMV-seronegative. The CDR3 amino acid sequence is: CASSLHRQRPNSPLHF. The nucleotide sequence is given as TGTGCCAGCAGCTTGCACAGGCAGAGGCCTAATTCACCCCTCCACTTT.